This entry is about one T cell receptor (beta chain). The antigen remains unidentified. V lost 1 base to trimming and J lost 8 bases, with 8 bases between them. In germline, CDR1 is DFQATT, CDR2 SNEGSKA (reference sequence). The CDR3 contains 11 residues. This entry comes from a study of cytomegalovirus exposure and HLA in healthy donors. Points from the study as a whole: Later analysis placed DRB1 highest and HLA-C lowest in TCR association rates, which differed by HLA locus. Most TCR sequences proved rare, with some public TCRs found in many donors.

Use of 60 Vbeta and 13 Jbeta primers characterized the PCR. Some clones are missing from TCRdb's copy, which holds only in-frame ones; the method was immunoSEQ multiplex PCR. The specimen's table records approximately 82,000 clones. Sequenced: PBMCs. This receptor was taken from a woman between 55 and 75 years old in good health and CMV-seronegative. The rearrangement uses TRBV20-1 and TRBJ1-1, with a tentative D call TRBD1 (5 bases). The CDR3 nucleotides read TGCAGTGCTAGAGGCCAGGGCGAAGCTTTCTTT. Translating it yields CSARGQGEAFF.